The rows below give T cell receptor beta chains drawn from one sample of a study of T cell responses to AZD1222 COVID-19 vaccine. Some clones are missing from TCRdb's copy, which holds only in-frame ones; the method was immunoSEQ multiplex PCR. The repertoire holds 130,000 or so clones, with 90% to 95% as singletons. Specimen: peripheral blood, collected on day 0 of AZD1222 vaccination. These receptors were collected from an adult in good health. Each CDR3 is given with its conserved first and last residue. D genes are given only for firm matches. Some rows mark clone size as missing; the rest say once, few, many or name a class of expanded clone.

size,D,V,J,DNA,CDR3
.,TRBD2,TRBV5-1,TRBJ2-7,TGCGCCAGCAGCTTGACGGGAGGGGGGTCCTACGAGCAGTACTTC,CASSLTGGGSYEQYF
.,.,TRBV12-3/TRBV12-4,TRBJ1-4,TGTGCCAGCAGTTTTGAGGGTTTGGAAAAACTGTTTTTT,CASSFEGLEKLFF
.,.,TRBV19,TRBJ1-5,TGTGCCAGTAGACCACAACAGGGTGTGCCCCAGCATTTT,CASRPQQGVPQHF
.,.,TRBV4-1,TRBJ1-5,TGCGCCAGCAGCCAAGCCCACCTGGGGCAGCCCCAGCATTTT,CASSQAHLGQPQHF
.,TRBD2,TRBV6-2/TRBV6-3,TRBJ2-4,TGTGCCAGCAGTTATGGTTCCGGGGGAGGGGAAAACATTCAGTACTTC,CASSYGSGGGENIQYF
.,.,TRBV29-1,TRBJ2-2,TGCAGCGTTGAAGCGGCTCGAGGCGGGGAGCTGTTTTTT,CSVEAARGGELFF
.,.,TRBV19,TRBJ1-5,TGTGCCAGCCCGACAGACCATAGCAATCAGCCCCAGCATTTT,CASPTDHSNQPQHF
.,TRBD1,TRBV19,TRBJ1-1,TGTGCCAGTACCTTTTTCCAGGACAGGCCGCTAGTTGAAGCTTTCTTT,CASTFFQDRPLVEAFF
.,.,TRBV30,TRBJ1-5,TGTGCCTGGAGTGGAGGGGCCGAGGGGGGTCCCCAGCATTTT,CAWSGGAEGGPQHF
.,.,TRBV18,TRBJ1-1,TGTGCCAGCTCACTGGGGGCTAGCACTGAAGCTTTCTTT,CASSLGASTEAFF
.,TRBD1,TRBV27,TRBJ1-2,TGTGCCAGCAGTCCCTATAATACGGGACAGCCCTATGGCTACACCTTC,CASSPYNTGQPYGYTF
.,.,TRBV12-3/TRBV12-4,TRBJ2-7,TGTGCCAGCACACGAGGACCTCCCTACGAGCAGTACTTC,CASTRGPPYEQYF
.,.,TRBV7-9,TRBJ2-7,TGTGCCAGCAGCCCCAGGACAGACTCCTACGAGCAGTACTTC,CASSPRTDSYEQYF
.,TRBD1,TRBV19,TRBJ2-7,TGTGCCAGGCTGCGGGGGACAGGGGGCGAACTGAAATACGAGCAGTACTTC,CARLRGTGGELKYEQYF
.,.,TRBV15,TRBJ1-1,TGTGCCACCAGCTCGGGACGGCCCACTGAAGCTTTCTTT,CATSSGRPTEAFF
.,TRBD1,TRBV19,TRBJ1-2,TGTGCCAGTAGACCCGCAGACAGGGACTATGGCTACACCTTC,CASRPADRDYGYTF
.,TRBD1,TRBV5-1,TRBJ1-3,TGCGCCAGCAGCTTGTGGCAGGGGGCGGGAAACACCATATATTTT,CASSLWQGAGNTIYF
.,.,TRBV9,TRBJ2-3,TGTGCCAGCAGCGTAGGAGGGAGTTTGACAGATACGCAGTATTTT,CASSVGGSLTDTQYF
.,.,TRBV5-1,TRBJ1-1,TGCGCCAGCAGCCTCGGACCCATGAACACTGAAGCTTTCTTT,CASSLGPMNTEAFF
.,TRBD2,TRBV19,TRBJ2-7,TGTGCCAGTAGTTGGACGGTGACTAGCGGGAGCAAGTACTTC,CASSWTVTSGSKYF
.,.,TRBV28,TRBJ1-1,TGTGCCAGCAGTTTATCTGGACTGAGTGGGGGGGACAACAAAGCTTTCTTT,CASSLSGLSGGDNKAFF
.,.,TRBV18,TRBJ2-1,TGTGCCAGCTCACCACTCGGGAATGAGCAGTTCTTC,CASSPLGNEQFF
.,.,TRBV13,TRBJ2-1,TGTGCCAGCAGCTTACGGGTGGCTCGGGAGCAGTTCTTC,CASSLRVAREQFF
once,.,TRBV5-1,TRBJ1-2,TGCGCCAGCAGCTTGACAGGAGACTATGGCTACACCTTC,CASSLTGDYGYTF
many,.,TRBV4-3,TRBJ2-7,TGCGCCAGCAGCCAAGATTGGAGGGAGAGCTACGAGCAGTACTTC,CASSQDWRESYEQYF
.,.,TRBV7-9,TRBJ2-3,TGTGCCAGCAGCCGCGACGACACGGATACGCAGTATTTT,CASSRDDTDTQYF
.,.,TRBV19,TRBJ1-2,TGTGCCAGTAGTATAGTTTTAAGCCTCTATGGCTACACCTTC,CASSIVLSLYGYTF
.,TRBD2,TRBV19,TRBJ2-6,TGTGCCAGTAGTATAGCATTGACTAGCGGGAAGAGCTCTGGGGCCAACGTCCTGACTTTC,CASSIALTSGKSSGANVLTF
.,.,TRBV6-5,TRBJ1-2,TGTGCCAGCAGGCAATCTGAGGGGCACTATGGCTACACCTTC,CASRQSEGHYGYTF
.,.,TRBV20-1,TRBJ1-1,TGCAGTGCGGGGAGGGAGGCTCAAGCTTTCTTT,CSAGREAQAFF
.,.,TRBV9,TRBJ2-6,TGTGCCAGCAGCCTTAGGACTACCTCATCTGGGGCCAACGTCCTGACTTTC,CASSLRTTSSGANVLTF
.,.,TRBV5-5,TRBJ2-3,TGTGCCAGCAGCTGGACTAGCACAGATACGCAGTATTTT,CASSWTSTDTQYF
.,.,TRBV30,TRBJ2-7,TGTGCCTGGAGTCTCGCAGCCTCCGAGCAGTACTTC,CAWSLAASEQYF
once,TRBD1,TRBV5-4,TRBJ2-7,TGTGCCAGCAGCGTCGGGACAGCCTACGAGCAGTACTTC,CASSVGTAYEQYF
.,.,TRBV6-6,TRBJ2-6,TGTGCCAGCAGTTACATCAGGAGTGGGGCCAACGTCCTGACTTTT,CASSYIRSGANVLTF
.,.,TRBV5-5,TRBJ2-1,TGTGCCAGCAGCTTGGACTCCTTGGCGGGTAGGGAGCAGTTCTTC,CASSLDSLAGREQFF
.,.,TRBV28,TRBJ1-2,TGTGCCACGAGTTCCGGGCGTAACGATGGCTACACCTTC,CATSSGRNDGYTF
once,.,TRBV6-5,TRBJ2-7,TGTGCCAGCCGTACGCAGGGCGGGTACGAGCAGTACTTC,CASRTQGGYEQYF
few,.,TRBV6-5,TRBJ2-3,TGTGCCAGCACCCAGGGAGCGGGCGCAGATACGCAGTATTTT,CASTQGAGADTQYF
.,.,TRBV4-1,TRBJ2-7,TGCGCCAGCAGCCAAGAACCGCAGATTGGTCTCTCCTACGAGCAGTACTTC,CASSQEPQIGLSYEQYF
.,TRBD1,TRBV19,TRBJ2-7,TGTGCCAGTAGTGTCGACAGGGACTACGAGCAGTACTTC,CASSVDRDYEQYF
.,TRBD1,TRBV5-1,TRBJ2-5,TGCGCCAGCAGCTTGGTTTCAGGGGGCAAGACCCAGTACTTC,CASSLVSGGKTQYF
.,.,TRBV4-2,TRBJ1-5,TGTGCCAGCAGCCAAGATGTCGGACCGTGGAGTCAGCCCCAGCATTTT,CASSQDVGPWSQPQHF